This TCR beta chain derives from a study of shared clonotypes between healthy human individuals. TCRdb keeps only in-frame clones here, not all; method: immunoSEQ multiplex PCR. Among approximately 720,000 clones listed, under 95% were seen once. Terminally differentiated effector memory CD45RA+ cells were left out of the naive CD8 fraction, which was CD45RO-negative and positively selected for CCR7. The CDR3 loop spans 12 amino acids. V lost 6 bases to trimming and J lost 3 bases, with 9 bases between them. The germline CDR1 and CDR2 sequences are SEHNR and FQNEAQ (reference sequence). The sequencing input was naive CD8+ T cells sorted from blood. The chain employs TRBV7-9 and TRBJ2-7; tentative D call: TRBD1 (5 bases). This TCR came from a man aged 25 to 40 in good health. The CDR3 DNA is TGTGCCAGCAGAGGGGAAAACTACGAGCAGTACTTC. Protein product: CASRGENYEQYF.